A single sample gave rise to the 9 T cell receptor beta chains below, sequenced in a study of blood T cell repertoires in COVID-19. Clones were sequenced by immunoSEQ multiplex PCR, and TCRdb holds only the in-frame ones, with some missing. The sample contains about 300,000 clones, roughly 91% of which appear only once. The sample consisted of peripheral blood. The origin of the receptors is a woman between 25 and 40 years old with COVID-19, enrolled during active disease.

This chain links TRBV4-1 with TRBJ2-1; 8 bases are a match to TRBD2. The CDR3 runs to 14 residues. Germline CDR1 reads MGHRA; CDR2 reads YSYEKL. Trimming took 4 bases from V and 8 from J; bases not matched to a gene: 7. The CDR3: CASSLSLAGDEQFF. The CDR3 coding sequence is TGCGCCAGCAGCCTTTCTCTAGCGGGCGATGAGCAGTTCTTC.

This chain joins TRBV7-2 and TRBJ2-5, with D possibly matching TRBD2 (7 bases). CDR3 length: 16 residues. V dropped 3 bases and J dropped 9 bases, with 23 bases sitting between them. Looked up from germline, CDR1 is SGHTA and CDR2 is FQGNSA. CDR3 in amino acids: CASSFPPITGREAQYF. CDR3 DNA sequence: TGTGCCAGCAGCTTCCCTCCCATAACAGGGAGGGAGGCCCAGTACTTC.

V is TRBV19 and J is TRBJ1-2; D gene unclear. The V gene's germline CDR1 is LNHDA and CDR2 SQIVND (reference sequence). There are 14 residues in the CDR3. Between the trimmed V and J ends, which lost 6 bases and 3 bases, there was a span of 14 bases. The CDR3 loop reads CASRGSEGDYGYTF. The CDR3 region has the DNA TGTGCCAGTAGGGGATCGGAGGGAGACTATGGCTACACCTTC.

The rearrangement joins TRBV2 to TRBJ2-7; perhaps TRBD1 as D (5 bases). This CDR3 has 12 amino acids. The V end lost 2 bases, the J end lost 9 bases, and 11 bases lay between the germline ends. The germline CDR1 and CDR2 sequences are SNHLY and FYNNEI. CDR3 sequence reads: CASSEQGPGQYF. CDR3 bases: TGTGCCAGCAGTGAACAGGGTCCCGGGCAGTACTTC.

The rearrangement joins TRBV10-3 to TRBJ2-4, with D possibly being TRBD1 (8 bases). CDR1 and CDR2 from the germline V gene are ENHRY and SYGVKD. Trimming cost V 2 bases and J 9 bases, with 20 bases left between them. The CDR3 is 16 residues long. CDR3 nucleotides: TGTGCCATCAGTGAGGCCTGGACAGGGAGGGGGAGCATTCAGTACTTC. It encodes CAISEAWTGRGSIQYF.

The chain combines TRBV4-3 with TRBJ2-2; TRBD1 matches at 8 bases. J was trimmed by 7 bases and V by 3 bases; bases with no gene match: 7. This CDR3 is built from 15 residues. Germline CDR1 LGHNA, CDR2 YSLEER. The CDR3 reads CASSHRQGSHGELFF. CDR3 DNA sequence: TGCGCCAGCAGCCATCGACAGGGGTCCCACGGGGAGCTGTTTTTT.

This clone was seen a few times. V usage is TRBV2 and J usage is TRBJ1-2; 8 bases map to TRBD1. The CDR3 runs to 14 residues. Germline assignment: CDR1 SNHLY and CDR2 FYNNEI. J was trimmed by 12 bases and V by 4 bases; bases with no gene match: 13. The chain's CDR3 is CASSGEDRDHYDTF. The CDR3 coding sequence is TGTGCCAGCAGTGGCGAGGACAGGGACCACTATGACACCTTC. The full variable domain, completed using reference TRBV2 and TRBJ1-2, is EPEVTQTPSHQVTQMGQEVILRCVPISNHLYFYWYRQILGQKVEFLVSFYNNEISEKSEIFDDQFSVERPDGSNFTLKIRSTKLEDSAMYFCASSGEDRDHYDTFGSGTRLTVV.

This sequence joins TRBV5-1 and TRBJ1-2; D is ambiguous. Germline CDR1 reads SGHRS; CDR2 reads YFSETQ. The CDR3 extends over 13 amino acids. V was clipped by 0 bases and J by 2 bases, with 5 bases between them. CDR3 sequence (DNA): TGCGCCAGCAGCTTGGCACAAAACTATGGCTACACCTTC. Translating gives CASSLAQNYGYTF.

The J gene is TRBJ1-5, the V gene TRBV7-8; D gene ambiguous. There are 15 residues in the CDR3. The V gene lost 1 base and the J gene lost 3 bases, with 10 bases spanning the gap. Looked up from germline, CDR1 is SGHVS and CDR2 is FQNEAQ. CDR3 region: CASSLGRVANQPQHF. For the CDR3, the DNA is TGTGCCAGCAGCTTAGGGAGGGTAGCCAATCAGCCCCAGCATTTT. The full variable domain, its missing parts supplied by reference TRBV7-8 and TRBJ1-5, is GAGVSQSPRYKVAKRGQDVALRCDPISGHVSLFWYQQALGQGPEFLTYFQNEAQLDKSGLPSDRFFAERPEGSVSTLKIQRTQQEDSAVYLCASSLGRVANQPQHFGDGTRLSIL.